Listed below are T cell receptor beta chains from one sample, sequenced in a study of OX40 agonist ivuxolimab in advanced cancers. Method: immunoSEQ multiplex PCR; TCRdb's copy keeps in-frame clones and lacks some. The table lists under 25,000 clones, around 80% of them singletons. The sample here was CD4+ or CD8+ T cells sorted from blood, taken in a trial of the OX40 agonist ivuxolimab. All receptors derive from an adult with an advanced solid tumor such as melanoma, head and neck, liver or kidney cancer. The CDR3 runs from the conserved cysteine through the conserved F or W. A D gene is named only where the DNA matches it firmly. Size values are once, few and many counts, or a class for expanded clones, and some rows have none.

j_gene,v_gene,len,abundance,d_gene,CDR3aa,CDR3nt
TRBJ2-5,TRBV7-9,16,-,TRBD1,CASSLGDRVIRETQYF,TGTGCCAGCAGCTTAGGGGACAGGGTCATCCGAGAGACCCAGTACTTC
TRBJ2-3,TRBV27,15,-,-,CASSLLQGGTDTQYF,TGTGCCAGCAGTTTACTCCAGGGAGGAACAGATACGCAGTATTTT
TRBJ2-1,TRBV10-3,19,-,-,CAISDPGGETKSSYNEQFF,TGTGCCATCAGTGACCCGGGCGGGGAGACAAAGAGCTCCTACAATGAGCAGTTCTTC
TRBJ2-3,TRBV7-2,12,once,-,CASSKGTDTQYF,TGTGCCAGCAGCAAAGGCACGGATACGCAGTATTTT
TRBJ2-7,TRBV1,15,-,-,CTSSPLAGVSYEQYF,TGCACCAGCAGCCCCCTAGCGGGAGTCTCTTACGAGCAGTACTTC
TRBJ2-7,TRBV19,14,few,-,CASSITGQSYEQYF,TGTGCCAGTAGTATAACAGGCCAATCCTACGAGCAGTACTTC
TRBJ1-2,TRBV2,15,few,-,CASSPWGQGPYGYTF,TGTGCCAGCAGCCCATGGGGGCAGGGCCCCTATGGCTACACCTTC
TRBJ1-1,TRBV29-1,18,-,TRBD1,CSVENFKGQSIKNTEAFF,TGCAGCGTTGAAAACTTTAAGGGACAGTCGATTAAGAACACTGAAGCTTTCTTT
TRBJ2-1,TRBV7-6,13,-,-,CASSLSGGNEQFF,TGTGCCAGCAGCCTTAGTGGGGGGAATGAGCAGTTCTTC
TRBJ2-7,TRBV7-9,13,few,-,CASSLGASLGQYF,TGTGCCAGCAGCTTAGGGGCCAGCCTAGGGCAGTACTTC
TRBJ2-1,TRBV5-6,12,-,TRBD1,CASNVGTGEQFF,TGTGCCAGCAATGTGGGGACAGGGGAGCAGTTCTTC
TRBJ2-2,TRBV9,16,-,-,CASSAYRKGGTGELFF,TGTGCCAGCAGCGCCTACAGGAAGGGTGGAACCGGGGAGCTGTTTTTT
TRBJ2-7,TRBV7-8,14,-,-,CASSSAGGTYEQYF,TGTGCCAGCAGCTCCGCAGGGGGGACCTACGAGCAGTACTTC
TRBJ2-3,TRBV28,14,once,TRBD2,CASTQRGGTDTQYF,TGTGCCAGCACTCAGCGGGGAGGGACAGATACGCAGTATTTT
TRBJ2-7,TRBV7-9,14,-,TRBD1,CASSHRQGGYEQYF,TGTGCCAGCAGCCATAGACAGGGTGGCTACGAGCAGTACTTC
TRBJ2-1,TRBV5-6,17,-,TRBD2,CASSHNTGLAGINEQFF,TGTGCCAGCAGCCACAACACGGGACTAGCGGGGATCAATGAGCAGTTCTTC
TRBJ2-1,TRBV2,16,-,TRBD2,CASSEGGWEPQDEQFF,TGTGCCAGCAGTGAGGGAGGGTGGGAGCCCCAGGATGAGCAGTTCTTC
TRBJ2-1,TRBV9,16,-,-,CASSVAGSRGYNEQFF,TGTGCCAGCAGCGTAGCCGGCTCAAGAGGCTACAATGAGCAGTTCTTC
TRBJ2-7,TRBV27,14,-,TRBD1,CASSKDRSVYEQYF,TGTGCCAGCAGTAAGGACAGGTCCGTCTACGAGCAGTACTTC
TRBJ2-1,TRBV27,13,-,-,CATRGGSYNEQFF,TGTGCCACCAGAGGGGGGTCCTACAATGAGCAGTTCTTC
TRBJ1-2,TRBV7-9,16,-,TRBD1,CASSQPPLQGDYGYTF,TGTGCCAGCAGCCAACCACCGCTCCAGGGGGATTATGGCTACACCTTC
TRBJ2-7,TRBV6-5,15,-,TRBD1,CASSGTRQGLDEQYF,TGTGCCAGCAGTGGTACTCGACAGGGGTTGGACGAGCAGTACTTC
TRBJ2-7,TRBV9,16,-,TRBD1,CASSGGRQGDPYEQYF,TGTGCCAGCAGCGGCGGACGACAGGGCGATCCCTACGAGCAGTACTTC
TRBJ2-7,TRBV28,15,-,-,CASSFVQSSPYEQYF,TGTGCCAGCAGTTTTGTACAGTCGAGCCCCTACGAGCAGTACTTC
TRBJ2-6,TRBV7-3,15,-,-,CASSLVSEGANVLTF,TGTGCCAGCAGCTTAGTGTCAGAGGGGGCCAACGTCCTGACTTTC
TRBJ2-1,TRBV2,15,-,-,CASSSLGVGYNEQFF,TGTGCCAGCAGTTCTCTCGGGGTCGGCTACAATGAGCAGTTCTTC
TRBJ1-1,TRBV6-5,13,-,-,CASSEGQNTEAFF,TGTGCCAGCAGCGAGGGGCAGAACACTGAAGCTTTCTTT
TRBJ2-1,TRBV9,13,-,TRBD1,CASSETGGNEQFF,TGTGCCAGCAGCGAAACAGGGGGCAATGAGCAGTTCTTC
TRBJ1-6,TRBV5-4,16,-,-,CASSFMRPAGDSPLHF,TGTGCCAGCAGCTTTATGAGACCCGCCGGCGATTCACCCCTCCACTTT
TRBJ2-7,TRBV6-6,14,-,TRBD2,CASSRTSGPHEQYF,TGTGCCAGCAGTCGGACTAGCGGGCCGCACGAGCAGTACTTC
TRBJ2-7,TRBV4-1,16,few,TRBD2,CASSQVLAGANYEQYF,TGCGCCAGCAGCCAGGTCCTAGCGGGAGCCAACTACGAGCAGTACTTC
TRBJ2-1,TRBV2,12,-,-,CASRIGYNEQFF,TGTGCCAGCAGGATCGGTTACAATGAGCAGTTCTTC
TRBJ2-5,TRBV19,16,-,TRBD1,CASSDTASGGLETQYF,TGTGCCAGTAGTGATACCGCCTCAGGGGGCCTGGAGACCCAGTACTTC
TRBJ2-7,TRBV27,14,once,TRBD2,CASSLTSGSYEQYF,TGTGCCAGCAGTTTGACTAGCGGTTCATACGAGCAGTACTTC
TRBJ2-7,TRBV5-1,15,once,TRBD1,CASSLADRAIYEQYF,TGCGCCAGCAGCTTGGCCGACAGGGCAATCTACGAGCAGTACTTC
TRBJ2-7,TRBV27,14,-,-,CASSPTGSSYEQYF,TGTGCCAGCAGTCCGACAGGTTCCTCCTACGAGCAGTACTTC
TRBJ2-7,TRBV7-9,12,-,-,CASSSHTYEQYF,TGTGCCAGCAGCTCGCATACCTACGAGCAGTACTTC
TRBJ2-7,TRBV29-1,13,-,TRBD2,CSVGPSGTYEQYF,TGCAGCGTTGGGCCTAGCGGGACTTACGAGCAGTACTTC
TRBJ2-1,TRBV5-1,15,-,TRBD1,CASSLVTGAYNEQFF,TGCGCCAGCAGCTTGGTGACAGGGGCCTACAATGAGCAGTTCTTC
TRBJ2-1,TRBV27,15,-,-,CASSSPGPPYNEQFF,TGTGCCAGCAGTTCACCGGGGCCCCCTTACAATGAGCAGTTCTTC
TRBJ1-3,TRBV5-1,17,-,TRBD1,CASSPEDRSDSGNTIYF,TGCGCCAGCAGCCCTGAGGACAGGAGCGACTCTGGAAACACCATATATTTT
TRBJ2-1,TRBV28,12,-,-,CASSPNGFEQFF,TGTGCCAGCAGTCCTAACGGATTTGAGCAGTTCTTC
TRBJ2-3,TRBV10-3,17,-,TRBD2,CAISVAGTTYSTDTQYF,TGTGCCATCAGTGTGGCCGGGACTACGTATAGCACAGATACGCAGTATTTT
TRBJ1-3,TRBV9,12,-,-,CASSWAGNTIYF,TGTGCCAGCAGCTGGGCTGGAAACACCATATATTTT
TRBJ2-3,TRBV7-2,17,-,-,CASSSPPLSGQTDTQYF,TGTGCCAGCAGCTCCCCCCCTCTCTCGGGGCAGACAGATACGCAGTATTTT
TRBJ2-1,TRBV7-7,15,medium-sized,-,CASSSGLSSYNEQFF,TGTGCCAGCAGCTCAGGGTTAAGCTCCTACAATGAGCAGTTCTTC
TRBJ1-1,TRBV18,14,-,-,CASSPGAANTEAFF,TGTGCCAGCTCACCAGGAGCGGCGAACACTGAAGCTTTCTTT
TRBJ1-1,TRBV5-8,13,-,TRBD1,CASSFAGGTEAFF,TGTGCCAGCAGCTTTGCAGGGGGAACTGAAGCTTTCTTT
TRBJ2-5,TRBV7-6,15,-,-,CASSPSGGLQETQYF,TGTGCCAGCAGCCCGTCAGGGGGGCTCCAAGAGACCCAGTACTTC